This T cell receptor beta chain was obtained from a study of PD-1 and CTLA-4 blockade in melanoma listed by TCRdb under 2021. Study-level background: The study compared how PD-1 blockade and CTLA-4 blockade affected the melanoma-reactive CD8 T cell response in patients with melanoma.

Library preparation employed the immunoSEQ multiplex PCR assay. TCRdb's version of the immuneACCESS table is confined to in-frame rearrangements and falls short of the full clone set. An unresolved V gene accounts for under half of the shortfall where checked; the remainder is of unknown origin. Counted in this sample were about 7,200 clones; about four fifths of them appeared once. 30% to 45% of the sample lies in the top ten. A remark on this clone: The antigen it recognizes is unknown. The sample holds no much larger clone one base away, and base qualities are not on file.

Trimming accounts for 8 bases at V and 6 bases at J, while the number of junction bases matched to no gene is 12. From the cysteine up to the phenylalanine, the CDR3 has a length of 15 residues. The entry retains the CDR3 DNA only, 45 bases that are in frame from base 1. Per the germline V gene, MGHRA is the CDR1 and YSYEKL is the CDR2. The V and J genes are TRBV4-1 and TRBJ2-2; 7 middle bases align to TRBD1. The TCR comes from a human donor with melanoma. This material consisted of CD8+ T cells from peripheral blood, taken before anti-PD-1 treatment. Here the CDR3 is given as CASGETGNWAGELFF. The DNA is TGCGCCAGCGGGGAGACAGGGAATTGGGCCGGGGAGCTGTTTTTT.